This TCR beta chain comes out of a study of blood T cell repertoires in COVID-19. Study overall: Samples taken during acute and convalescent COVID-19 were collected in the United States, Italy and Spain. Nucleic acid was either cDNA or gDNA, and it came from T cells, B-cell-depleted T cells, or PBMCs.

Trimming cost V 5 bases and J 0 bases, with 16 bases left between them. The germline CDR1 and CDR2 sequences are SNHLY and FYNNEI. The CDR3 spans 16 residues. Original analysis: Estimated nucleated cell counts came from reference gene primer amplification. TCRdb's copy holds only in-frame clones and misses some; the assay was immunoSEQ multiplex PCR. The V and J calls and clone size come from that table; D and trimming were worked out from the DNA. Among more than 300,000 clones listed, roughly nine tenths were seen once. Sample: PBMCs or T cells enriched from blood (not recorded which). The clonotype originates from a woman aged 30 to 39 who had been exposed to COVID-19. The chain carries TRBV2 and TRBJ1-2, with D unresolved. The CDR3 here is CASSPLDWKSNYGYTF. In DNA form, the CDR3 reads TGTGCCAGCAGTCCCTTGGACTGGAAGTCTAACTATGGCTACACCTTC.